This TCR beta chain appears in the sequencing data of a study of blood T cell repertoires in COVID-19. Germline V gene lookup returns CDR1 KGHSH and CDR2 LQKENI. V shed 3 bases and J shed 5 bases, with 13 bases lying between them. This CDR3 is 15 amino acids long. TCRdb's copy holds only in-frame clones and misses some; the assay was immunoSEQ multiplex PCR. The sample includes about 410,000 clones, approximately 91% of them seen just once. The chain carries TRBV18 and TRBJ2-2; a possible D gene is TRBD1 (6 bases). The TCR sequence derives from a woman aged 40 to 50 with COVID-19, enrolled during active disease. The sample comprised peripheral blood. This CDR3 is CASSPLGQGTGELFF. Written as DNA, the CDR3 is TGTGCCAGCTCACCCCTTGGCCAGGGGACCGGGGAGCTGTTTTTT.